This T cell receptor (beta chain) was profiled in a study of blood T cell repertoires in COVID-19. Overall study: PBMCs, B-cell-depleted T cells, or T cells were the source of the cDNA or gDNA that made up the material.

The CDR3 is 16 amino acids. V was pared by 7 bases and J by 6 bases, with 21 bases between. Germline CDR1 and CDR2: MGHDK and SYGVNS. In the authors' workflow: Reference gene primer amplification in the assay estimated nucleated cell counts. Clones were read by immunoSEQ multiplex PCR, and TCRdb kept only the in-frame ones, dropping some. The D gene and trimming were derived from the DNA, and the V and J assignments and clone size from that table. The sample shows roughly 250,000 clones, approximately 90% of them seen only once. The chain has TRBV25-1 and TRBJ2-2; D is perhaps TRBD2 (7 bases). This receptor was identified in a middle-aged woman who had recovered from COVID-19. Sequenced material: peripheral blood. The CDR3 nucleotides are TGTGCCAGCACCCCAGGCGGGGGCGGGGGACCCGGGGAGCTGTTTTTT. This translates into CASTPGGGGGPGELFF.